The 16 T cell receptor beta chains presented below share a single source sample, sequenced in a study of regulatory T cells in long-lasting Graves disease. Time point noted: newly diagnosed GD, antithyroid drugs for less than 3 months. RNA isolated from PBMCs was used to make the TCR library. Through Arm-PCR of CDR3 regions and iRepertoire HTBI primers, TCR beta libraries were built. TCRdb re-analysed the multiplex PCR reads in MiXCR, keeping a single row per CDR3 protein. The data contain roughly 400,000 distinct CDR3 sequences, 15% to 20% of them seen just once; the ten biggest clones take up around a quarter. Another study also made use of these data, one on T cells in Graves' hyperthyroidism and ophthalmopathy.

Sequenced material: peripheral blood mononuclear cells (PBMCs), taken at new diagnosis, from a patient treated with antithyroid drugs. These TCRs come from a woman under 30 with Graves disease.

This clonotype has a handful of counts. The rearrangement joins TRBV28 to TRBJ1-2; weak D call: TRBD1 (6 bases). Between the trimmed V and J ends, which lost 1 base and 4 bases, there was a span of 7 bases. The CDR3 has 13 amino acids. Germline values: CDR1 MDHEN, CDR2 SYDVKM. The DNA of the CDR3 is TGTGCCAGCAGTTTATTAGGGGGCTATGGCTACACCTTC. It encodes CASSLLGGYGYTF.

The sample holds many counts of this clonotype. This chain uses TRBV5-1 with TRBJ2-7; tentatively, D is TRBD2 (6 bases). This CDR3 contains 16 residues. V lost 6 bases and J lost 0, with 19 bases in between. From germline, CDR1 is SGHRS and CDR2 YFSETQ. CDR3 loop: CASTSGVATSSYEQYF. Written as DNA, the CDR3 is TGCGCCAGCACCTCGGGGGTAGCGACGAGCTCCTACGAGCAGTACTTC.

The chain couples TRBV20-1 to TRBJ2-3; TRBD2 matches at 11 bases. CDR3 size: 15 residues. Germline CDR1 reads DFQATT; CDR2 reads SNEGSKA (reference sequence). The V gene end was trimmed by 3 bases and the J gene end by 2 bases; junction bases not matched to a gene: 4. The CDR3 bases are TGCAGTGCTAGTAAGACTAGCGGGACCACAGATACGCAGTATTTT. Residues: CSASKTSGTTDTQYF.

This clonotype was seen at least ten times. This chain connects TRBV6-2 or TRBV6-3 to TRBJ2-1; TRBD2 agrees at 7 bases. The V segment lost 2 bases and the J segment 4 bases; nucleotides outside the gene matches: 8. This CDR3 has 16 residues. Germline CDR1 reads MNHEY; CDR2 reads SVGEGT. CDR3 region: CASSYGGGQAYNEQFF. The CDR3 DNA reads TGTGCCAGCAGTTACGGGGGAGGGCAAGCTTACAATGAGCAGTTCTTC.

This clonotype was seen only a few times. The chain couples TRBV27 to TRBJ2-7; D unclear. V lost 3 bases, J lost 2 bases, and 11 bases lay in between. Per the germline V gene, CDR1 is MNHEY and CDR2 is SMNVEV (reference sequence). The length of the CDR3 is 14 residues. The DNA of the CDR3 is TGTGCCAGCAGTTTTTTAGAGTCACCCTACGAGCAGTACTTC. Its translation is CASSFLESPYEQYF.

The chain couples TRBV10-1 to TRBJ2-3; TRBD2 might be the D (5 bases). Germline V gives CDR1 WNHNN, CDR2 SYGVQD (reference sequence). The CDR3 consists of 16 residues. Trimming removed 0 bases at V and 0 bases at J, with 10 bases between. Here the CDR3 DNA reads TGCGCCAGCAGTGAGTCTGGAGGTCCAAGCACAGATACGCAGTATTTT. Amino acid sequence: CASSESGGPSTDTQYF.

This clonotype was counted ten times or more. This rearrangement joins TRBV7-2 to TRBJ2-5; D gene ambiguous. V lost 1 base and J 2 bases, leaving 5 bases between the germline ends. The CDR3 sequence is 13 residues long. The germline V gene has CDR1 SGHTA and CDR2 FQGNSA. CDR3 amino acids: CASSLVRQETQYF. Written as DNA, the CDR3 is TGTGCCAGCAGCTTAGTCAGGCAAGAGACCCAGTACTTC. Looking up the rest from reference TRBV7-2 and TRBJ2-5 gives the full variable domain: GAGVSQSPSNKVTEKGKDVELRCDPISGHTALYWYRQSLGQGLEFLIYFQGNSAPDKSGLPSDRFSAERTGGSVSTLTIQRTQQEDSAVYLCASSLVRQETQYFGPGTRLLVL.

About this clonotype itself: With a much larger clone just one base away, this may be a read error. This sequence joins TRBV6-1 and TRBJ2-3; 12 bases align to TRBD2. The CDR3 spans 12 residues. Germline V CDR1 and CDR2: MNHNS, SASEGT. CDR3: CSTLGTSGPQYF. Here the CDR3 DNA reads TGTTCCACCCTAGGGACTAGCGGGCCGCAGTATTTT.

The sample holds many counts of this clonotype. This chain joins TRBV25-1 and TRBJ2-3, with TRBD2 matching 8 bases. Germline CDR1 and CDR2: MGHDK and SYGVNS. CDR3 length: 17 amino acids. V lost 6 bases, J lost 4 bases, and 15 bases stayed unmatched. CDR3 loop: CASSGHEAGVRADTQYF. The CDR3 DNA is TGTGCCAGCAGCGGACACGAAGCGGGAGTTCGTGCAGATACGCAGTATTTT.

The chain is built from TRBV5-6 and TRBJ1-5, with D possibly TRBD1 on 5 matching bases. The CDR3 is made up of 15 amino acids. CDR1 SGHDT and CDR2 YYEEEE come from the germline V gene. The germline V and J ends were trimmed by 3 bases and 4 bases, with 14 bases remaining between them. The CDR3 coding sequence is TGTGCCAGCAGCTCGGGGTGGGGGGGAAATCAGCCCCAGCATTTT. Its translation is CASSSGWGGNQPQHF.

In its sample, this clonotype was seen a few times. This chain links TRBV20-1 with TRBJ2-1; 9 nucleotides agree with TRBD2. V trimming: 5 bases; J trimming: 5 bases; junction bases outside the gene matches: 7. The CDR3 consists of 14 residues. The germline V gene encodes CDR1 DFQATT and CDR2 SNEGSKA (reference sequence). In DNA, the CDR3 is TGCAGTGCTTTGTCTAGCGGGGCAAACAATGAGCAGTTCTTC. This gives the protein CSALSSGANNEQFF.

This clonotype has ten or more counts. The CDR3 reads CASSPKTSGNEQFF. For the CDR3, the DNA is TGCGCCAGCAGCCCCAAGACTAGCGGGAATGAGCAGTTCTTC. The chain is built from TRBV5-1 and TRBJ2-1; TRBD2 matches at 10 bases. Germline V gene lookup returns CDR1 SGHRS and CDR2 YFSETQ. The CDR3 is 14 amino acids. V dropped 4 bases and J dropped 7; count of bases not matched to a gene: 5.

The genes are TRBV12-3 or TRBV12-4 and TRBJ2-7; TRBD1 matches at 7 bases. This CDR3 has 14 amino acids. J gave up 2 bases and V 9 bases, and 10 bases lay outside the gene matches. CDR3 bases: TGTGCCAGTACCCCGTCGGGACAGACCTACGAGCAGTACTTC. This sequence encodes CASTPSGQTYEQYF.

This clonotype turned up a few times. The chain employs TRBV13 and TRBJ2-1; D gene ambiguous. The CDR3 length is 13 residues. Germline V gives CDR1 PRHDT, CDR2 FYEKMQ (reference sequence). Between the trimmed V and J ends, which lost 3 bases and 7 bases, there was a span of 10 bases. Written as DNA, the CDR3 is TGTGCCAGCAGCTTTAGGTTGGAAAATGAGCAGTTCTTC. The encoded protein is CASSFRLENEQFF.

The chain uses TRBV11-2 and TRBJ2-2, with D perhaps TRBD1 (5 bases). The germline V gene encodes CDR1 SGHAT and CDR2 FQNNGV. V lost 4 bases and J 4 bases, leaving 13 bases between the germline ends. This CDR3 is 15 amino acids long. CDR3 sequence reads: CASSSIRDRTGELFF. CDR3 DNA sequence: TGTGCCAGCAGCTCCATCAGGGATCGCACCGGGGAGCTGTTTTTT.

Remarks on this clonotype: A much larger clone differs from this one at a single base, so this may be a read error. V is TRBV30 and J is TRBJ1-1; possible D gene TRBD1, 5 bases. Germline values: CDR1 GTSNPN, CDR2 SVGIG (reference sequence). CDR3 size: 13 residues. CDR3 sequence (DNA): TGTGCCTGGAGTTTCAGGGAGAACACTGGAGCTTTCTTT. It encodes CAWSFRENTGAFF.